These 30 T cell receptor beta chains were sequenced from one sample in a study of tumor-infiltrating lymphocytes in primary liver carcinoma. Unsorted whole blood served as the source of blood RNA, and germline DNA was extracted as well. With roughly 540 ng total RNA as template and a constant-region primer, TCR beta cDNA was made. ARM-PCR, slightly modified, supplied the TCR beta libraries through three nested multiplex PCR rounds. A C-beta reverse primer and TRBV1-TRBV30 forward primers served in each of the first two PCR rounds, at roughly 10 cycles apiece. TCRdb used MiXCR to reprocess the multiplex PCR reads, holding one entry per CDR3 protein. In the table there are 310,000 or so distinct CDR3 sequences, nearly 60% of which are singletons. The sequencing input was peripheral blood. The receptors were sampled from a woman in her twenties or thirties with primary liver carcinoma and hepatitis B virus infection.

This clonotype was seen once. The V gene is TRBV6-2 or TRBV6-3, the J gene TRBJ2-1, with D possibly matching TRBD2 (5 bases). Germline V gene sequence: CDR1 MNHEY, CDR2 SVGEGT. The CDR3 length is 13 residues. V was clipped by 4 bases and J by 6 bases, with 10 bases between them. The CDR3 nucleotides are TGTGCCAGCAGTTTGGACTCGTCCAATGAGCAGTTCTTC. It codes for CASSLDSSNEQFF.

J is TRBJ2-7 and V is TRBV11-1, with 8 bases that match TRBD1. From germline, CDR1 is SGHAT and CDR2 FQDESV (reference sequence). The CDR3 runs to 15 residues. V shed 11 bases, J shed 1 base, and the junction held 13 bases outside the gene matches. DNA for the CDR3: TGTGCCGACAGCTTGGGACAGGCGATTTCCTACGAGCAGTACTTC. Amino acid sequence: CADSLGQAISYEQYF.

A remark on this clonotype: The junction shows a germline mismatch at one end, possibly a read error. The V gene is TRBV6-5, the J gene TRBJ2-1; D is tentatively TRBD1 or TRBD2 (5 bases each). The CDR3 runs 14 residues. Germline CDR1 and CDR2: MNHEY and SVGAGI. CDR3 sequence (DNA): TGTGCCGGCAGACGCCGGGACCCAACGGGTGAGCAGTTCTTC. It codes for CAGRRRDPTGEQFF.

The table lists this clonotype with many counts. The rearrangement joins TRBV6-1 to TRBJ1-1, with D unresolved. V gave up 3 bases and J gave up 4 bases, with 12 bases separating them. CDR1 MNHNS and CDR2 SASEGT come from the germline V gene. The CDR3 consists of 14 residues. The chain's CDR3 is CASSDVVLGTEAFF. The CDR3 nucleotides read TGTGCCAGCAGTGATGTGGTATTGGGCACTGAAGCTTTCTTT.

A note on this clonotype: Being one base from a much bigger clone, this may be a read error. V and J are TRBV29-1 and TRBJ1-1; perhaps TRBD1 as D (6 bases). V was clipped by 3 bases and J by 3 bases, with 14 bases between them. Germline CDR1 is SQVTM and CDR2 is ANQGSEA. The CDR3 totals 14 residues. The CDR3 bases are TGCAGCGTTGAGACGGCATGGGGGCACACTGAAGCTTTCTTT. This translates into CSVETAWGHTEAFF. The full variable domain, in which reference TRBV29-1 and TRBJ1-1 provide the parts outside the CDR3, is SAVISQKPSRDICQRGTSLTIQCQVDSQVTMMFWYRQQPGQSLTLIATANQGSEATYESGFVIDKFPISRPNLTFSTLTVSNMSPEDSSIYLCSVETAWGHTEAFFGQGTRLTVV.

The gene calls are TRBV28 and TRBJ2-1; 8 positions agree with TRBD1. The CDR3 covers 14 residues. V shed 4 bases, J shed 2 bases, and the junction held 1 base outside the gene matches. Germline lookup yields CDR1 MDHEN and CDR2 SYDVKM. CDR3 in DNA: TGTGCCAGCAGTTCACAGGGGGCCTACAATGAGCAGTTCTTC. As protein: CASSSQGAYNEQFF.

With respect to this clonotype: A read error may explain this, as a much larger clone is one base away. The chain employs TRBV11-2 and TRBJ2-2; the D gene is possibly TRBD1 (6 bases). This CDR3 region has 13 residues. The germline V gene has CDR1 SGHAT and CDR2 FQNNGV. The CDR3 DNA reads as TGTGCCAGCAACTTAGGACAGACCGGGGAGCTGTTTTTT. It encodes CASNLGQTGELFF.

The J gene is TRBJ2-1, the V gene TRBV14, with 9 nucleotides matching TRBD2. V lost 6 bases and J lost 3; bases outside the gene matches: 6. The CDR3 is 15 residues long. Looked up from germline, CDR1 is SGHDN and CDR2 is FVKESK. CDR3 protein: CASSPLAGHYNEQFF. The CDR3 DNA is TGTGCCAGCAGTCCGCTAGCGGGACACTACAATGAGCAGTTCTTC. Full variable domain (remainder filled in from reference TRBV14 and TRBJ2-1): EAGVTQFPSHSVIEKGQTVTLRCDPISGHDNLYWYRRVMGKEIKFLLHFVKESKQDESGMPNNRFLAERTGGTYSTLKVQPAELEDSGVYFCASSPLAGHYNEQFFGPGTRLTVL.

A remark on this clonotype: A much bigger clone sits one base away, suggesting this may be a read error. The V gene is TRBV4-3, the J gene TRBJ2-7; TRBD2 aligns across 14 bases. The length of the CDR3 is 16 residues. Germline V gene data show CDR1 as LGHNA and CDR2 as YSLEER. V was pared by 8 bases and J by 5 bases, with 11 bases of the junction left unmatched. CDR3 residues: CASCRGLAGGFHEQYF. The CDR3, as DNA: TGCGCCAGCTGCCGAGGACTAGCGGGAGGTTTCCACGAGCAGTACTTC.

This clonotype appeared a single time. V usage is TRBV7-9 and J usage is TRBJ2-5, with 7 nucleotides matching TRBD2. CDR3 length: 14 amino acids. The ends lost 4 bases at V and 2 bases at J; junction bases unmatched: 4. In germline, CDR1 is SEHNR, CDR2 FQNEAQ (reference sequence). This CDR3 reads CASSSPAGQETQYF. The CDR3 DNA sequence: TGTGCCAGCAGCTCTCCAGCGGGACAAGAGACCCAGTACTTC.

This clonotype was observed a few times. The gene calls are TRBV6-1 and TRBJ2-3; perhaps D is TRBD1 or TRBD2 (5 bases each). V was clipped by 11 bases and J by 0 bases, with 18 bases between them. CDR1 and CDR2 from the germline V gene are MNHNS and SASEGT. The CDR3 is 15 residues long. The CDR3 coding sequence is TGTGCCGCCCTCCGGGACCGTGCCAGCACAGATACGCAGTATTTT. As protein: CAALRDRASTDTQYF.

This clonotype showed up just a few times. The chain uses TRBV28 and TRBJ1-1, with unresolved D. Germline V lookup: CDR1 MDHEN, CDR2 SYDVKM. Trimming shortened V by 2 bases and J by 3 bases, and 7 bases separated the two germline ends. This CDR3 has 13 amino acids. The DNA of the CDR3 is TGTGCCAGCAGTTTACGGGGTGACACTGAAGCTTTCTTT. Residues: CASSLRGDTEAFF. Full variable domain (rest looked up from reference TRBV28 and TRBJ1-1): DVKVTQSSRYLVKRTGEKVFLECVQDMDHENMFWYRQDPGLGLRLIYFSYDVKMKEKGDIPEGYSVSREKKERFSLILESASTNQTSMYLCASSLRGDTEAFFGQGTRLTVV.

V and J are TRBV30 and TRBJ2-1, with a weak D call TRBD2 (5 bases). The germline V gene encodes CDR1 GTSNPN and CDR2 SVGIG (reference sequence). V was trimmed by 3 bases and J by 8 bases, leaving 20 bases between them. The CDR3 totals 15 residues. CDR3 DNA sequence: TGTGCCTGGAGCCGTCGAGGGAATTGGTTCGATGAGCAGTTCTTC. Translating gives CAWSRRGNWFDEQFF. Filled out from reference TRBV30 and TRBJ2-1, the complete variable domain reads SQTIHQWPATLVQPVGSPLSLECTVEGTSNPNLYWYRQAAGRGLQLLFYSVGIGQISSEVPQNLSASRPQDRQFILSSKKLLLSDSGFYLCAWSRRGNWFDEQFFGPGTRLTVL.

The rearrangement links TRBV30 to TRBJ2-5; the D gene is possibly TRBD1 (6 bases). CDR1 is GTSNPN, CDR2 SVGIG, per germline (reference sequence). V shed 0 bases and J shed 4 bases, with 9 bases lying between them. There are 13 residues in the CDR3. CDR3 bases: TGTGCCTGGAGTGTGGGGGCCGGAGAGACCCAGTACTTC. Translated, it gives CAWSVGAGETQYF.

A note on this clonotype: Compared with germline, one end of the junction differs, possibly owing to a read error. The chain couples TRBV29-1 to TRBJ2-7; the D is unclear. Germline CDR1 and CDR2: SQVTM and ANQGSEA. The CDR3 spans 10 residues. As DNA, the CDR3 is TGCAGCGTCGATCCCGCCAAGCAGTATTTC. Translating it yields CSVDPAKQYF.

For the CDR3, the DNA is TGTGCCAGCAGTTACATCGGGGCTCAATCCTCTCAGCAGTACTTC. Protein sequence: CASSYIGAQSSQQYF. V usage is TRBV6-5 and J usage is TRBJ2-7; D possibly uses TRBD1 or TRBD2 (5 bases each). Deletions cut 2 bases from V and 8 bases from J, with 19 bases between. The CDR3 loop spans 15 amino acids. Germline-derived CDR1 and CDR2 are MNHEY and SVGAGI.

Concerning this clonotype: An end of the junction differs from the germline gene, which may be a read error. The J gene is TRBJ2-3, the V gene TRBV5-4; TRBD2 matches 8 bases. The CDR3 totals 14 residues. The germline gives CDR1 SGHNT, CDR2 YYREEE (reference sequence). The CDR3 is CTSSHRGGTDTQYF. As DNA, the CDR3 is TGTACCAGCAGCCACCGGGGGGGAACCGATACGCAGTATTTT.

Concerning this clonotype itself: A much larger clone is a single base away; this may be a read error. The J gene is TRBJ2-5, the V gene TRBV4-1; a weak D match, TRBD1 (5 bases). In germline, CDR1 is MGHRA, CDR2 YSYEKL. The CDR3 is 15 amino acids. CDR3 nucleotide sequence: TGCACCAGCAGCCAAGATTCCAGGGCAGGAGAGACCCAGTACTTC. This encodes CTSSQDSRAGETQYF.

With respect to this clonotype: At one end, the junction sequence differs from germline, possibly due to a read error. This rearrangement joins TRBV6-6 to TRBJ2-7; TRBD1 is a possible D gene (7 bases). The CDR3 sequence is 15 residues long. CDR1 is MNHNY and CDR2 is SVGAGI in the germline V gene (reference sequence). Written as DNA, the CDR3 is TGTGTCAGCAGCCAGTCAGGGGGACTTGGCTACGAGCAGTACTTC. It is translated as CVSSQSGGLGYEQYF.

Regarding this clonotype: A junction end diverges from the germline sequence, so it may reflect a read error. J is TRBJ2-7 and V is TRBV6-6, with a weak D call TRBD1 (6 bases). This CDR3 is built from 14 residues. Per germline, CDR1 MNHNY and CDR2 SVGAGI (reference sequence). In DNA, the CDR3 is TGTGCCTGCAGATCCCGGGACAACTCCTACGAGCAGTACTTC. Translating gives CACRSRDNSYEQYF.

As regards this clonotype: A much larger clone is a single base away; this may be a read error. The chain has TRBV4-1 and TRBJ2-1; unclear D gene. This CDR3 is built from 16 residues. The germline V gene has CDR1 MGHRA and CDR2 YSYEKL. CDR3 region: CASNQDRVSSYNEQFF. CDR3 nucleotides: TGCGCCAGCAACCAAGACCGTGTTAGCTCCTACAATGAGCAGTTCTTC.

The chain joins TRBV11-2 to TRBJ2-7; D remains unclear. CDR3 length equals 13 residues. The V gene's germline CDR1 is SGHAT and CDR2 FQNNGV. V was trimmed by 2 bases and J by 4 bases, leaving 9 bases between them. The CDR3 nucleotides are TGTGCCAGCAGCTTAATTCCGGCTTACGAGCAGTACTTC. Translating gives CASSLIPAYEQYF.

This clonotype was counted only a few times. The chain recombines TRBV29-1 with TRBJ1-1; 9 bases agree with TRBD1. Unmatched junction bases numbered 7, after V lost 6 bases and J lost 5 bases. Looked up from germline, CDR1 is SQVTM and CDR2 is ANQGSEA. CDR3 length equals 13 residues. The CDR3 bases are TGCAGCGTAACAGGGGGCGCTGGGACTGAAGCTTTCTTT. Amino acids: CSVTGGAGTEAFF.

Concerning this clonotype itself: It may be a read error: a sequence one base away is much more abundant. The J gene is TRBJ2-6, the V gene TRBV6-2 or TRBV6-3; D call uncertain. Germline V gene sequence: CDR1 MNHEY, CDR2 SVGEGT. The CDR3 runs to 15 residues. V lost 8 bases and J 4 bases, leaving 15 bases between the germline ends. CDR3 residues: CASGPKKVGANVLTF. Here the CDR3 DNA reads TGTGCCAGCGGCCCTAAGAAGGTAGGGGCCAACGTCCTGACTTTC.

This clonotype has a count of ten or more. The CDR3 loop reads CSVELAGEGETQYF. The CDR3 DNA is TGCAGCGTTGAATTGGCGGGAGAAGGGGAGACCCAGTACTTC. The rearrangement joins TRBV29-1 to TRBJ2-5, with TRBD2 matching 7 bases. CDR1 is SQVTM and CDR2 is ANQGSEA in the germline V gene. The CDR3 spans 14 residues. The V and J ends lost 2 bases and 5 bases, in that order; junction bases with no gene match: 8.

This clonotype was counted many times. The chain uses TRBV6-2 or TRBV6-3 and TRBJ2-1, with TRBD1 matching 9 bases. Unmatched junction bases numbered 8, after V lost 2 bases and J lost 9 bases. This CDR3 is built from 15 residues. The germline V gene encodes CDR1 MNHEY and CDR2 SVGEGT. The CDR3 reads CASSYSDRGLREQFF. The DNA for the CDR3 is TGTGCCAGCAGTTACAGTGACAGGGGGTTGCGTGAGCAGTTCTTC.

With respect to this clonotype: Because the CDR3 is missing its conserved closing phenylalanine or tryptophan, this is likely a read error. J is TRBJ2-3 and V is TRBV29-1, with D perhaps TRBD1 (6 bases). The germline V gene encodes CDR1 SQVTM and CDR2 ANQGSEA. This CDR3 comprises 16 residues. The CDR3 coding sequence is TGCGGCGTTGAAGGGAGATCCAGGGGCTTCCAAGATACGCAGTATTCT. Translation gives CGVEGRSRGFQDTQYS.

J is TRBJ2-2 and V is TRBV11-2, with 10 bases matching TRBD2. CDR1 and CDR2 (germline): SGHAT, FQNNGV. V shed 2 bases and J 6 bases; nucleotides not matched to a gene: 6. The CDR3 runs to 16 residues. The CDR3 sequence is CASSLLESGRAGELFF. The DNA of the CDR3 is TGTGCCAGCAGCTTACTGGAGAGCGGGAGGGCCGGGGAGCTGTTTTTT.

This sequence joins TRBV6-6 and TRBJ1-3; D gene ambiguous. V was clipped by 0 bases and J by 1 base, with 16 bases between them. In germline, CDR1 is MNHNY, CDR2 SVGAGI (reference sequence). The CDR3 contains 18 residues. In DNA form, the CDR3 reads TGTGCCAGCAGTTACTCCGGCCAGTGTGGGAAATCTGGAAACACCATATATTTT. Protein product: CASSYSGQCGKSGNTIYF.

The table lists this clonotype with a count of one. The rearrangement links TRBV28 to TRBJ2-7; 9 positions match TRBD1. V lost 5 bases and J lost 4; bases outside the gene matches: 9. CDR3 length: 15 residues. Germline loops: CDR1 MDHEN, CDR2 SYDVKM. CDR3 sequence reads: CASSLRDRALYEQYV. In DNA form, the CDR3 reads TGTGCCAGCAGTCTCCGGGACAGGGCTTTATACGAGCAGTACGTC.